The 25 T cell receptor beta chains below all came from one sample that was sequenced in a study of T cells expressing NK-cell markers. TCRdb derives one entry per CDR3 protein from the 5' RACE reads, leaving out DNA. The table lists 140,000 to 150,000 distinct CDR3 sequences, with 9.5% to 15% in the top ten. Sequencing input: blood T cells: a sorted CD56 or NKG2C T cell subset, CD4+ or CD8+ T cells, or bulk PBMC T cells (not recorded which). All receptors derive from a man aged 18 to 29 in good health.

V and J are TRBV6-2 or TRBV6-3 and TRBJ2-5. Germline CDR1 is MNHEY and CDR2 is SVGEGT. This CDR3 is built from 12 residues. CDR3 loop: CASTRNQETQYF.

This chain uses TRBV4-1 with TRBJ1-6; TCRdb proposes TRBD1, but this gene call is untestable without DNA. This CDR3 comprises 15 residues. Germline loops: CDR1 MGHRA, CDR2 YSYEKL. The CDR3 sequence: CASSQGQGGSSPLHF.

This chain's CDR3 is CASSPQGVGLNNEQFF. The V call is TRBV7-9, the J call TRBJ2-1; TCRdb reports TRBD1, a call that lacks DNA to check it against. The germline V gene encodes CDR1 SEHNR and CDR2 FQNEAQ (reference sequence). This CDR3 is built from 16 residues.

CDR3 loop: CASVSSGRASYNEQFF. This chain connects TRBV25-1 to TRBJ2-1; TCRdb lists TRBD2, though no DNA is available to test this call. CDR3 length: 16 residues. The germline V gene encodes CDR1 MGHDK and CDR2 SYGVNS.

The chain has TRBV29-1 and TRBJ2-7; TCRdb calls TRBD2, which cannot be checked without DNA. This CDR3 spans 14 amino acids. Germline V gene data show CDR1 as SQVTM and CDR2 as ANQGSEA. This chain's CDR3 is CSAQSGTASYEQYF.

The chain carries TRBV7-2 and TRBJ1-4; the TCRdb D gene call, TRBD1, has no DNA to confirm it. Per the germline V gene, CDR1 is SGHTA and CDR2 is FQGNSA. This CDR3 region has 17 residues. CDR3 amino acids: CASSVLATGAINEKLFF.

The V and J genes are TRBV7-6 and TRBJ2-7; with no DNA, the TCRdb D assignment of TRBD1 cannot be verified. The CDR3 is made up of 14 amino acids. Per germline, CDR1 SGHVS and CDR2 FNYEAQ. This chain's CDR3 is CASNQGGISYEQYF.

The chain uses TRBV2 and TRBJ2-5. CDR3 size: 11 residues. The germline CDR1 and CDR2 sequences are SNHLY and FYNNEI. The CDR3 sequence is CAREKGETQYF.

The chain couples TRBV27 to TRBJ2-1. There are 13 residues in the CDR3. Germline-derived CDR1 and CDR2 are MNHEY and SMNVEV (reference sequence). CDR3 sequence reads: CASRNSLYNEQFF.

V gene TRBV12-3 or TRBV12-4 combines with J gene TRBJ2-1; as DNA is missing, the TRBD2 call by TCRdb cannot be tested. The CDR3 sequence is 16 residues long. CDR3 amino acids: CASSPGLAGVVNEQFF.

The chain recombines TRBV28 with TRBJ2-5. The CDR3 length is 14 residues. CDR1 and CDR2 from the germline V gene are MDHEN and SYDVKM. The CDR3 reads CASTNTGSEETQYF.

This rearrangement joins TRBV7-9 to TRBJ2-3; the TCRdb D gene call, TRBD2, has no DNA to confirm it. Germline values: CDR1 SEHNR, CDR2 FQNEAQ (reference sequence). The CDR3 runs to 16 residues. Here the CDR3 reads CASSHGGGRVQNTQYF.

The chain joins TRBV7-9 to TRBJ2-1; TCRdb returns TRBD2, unconfirmable since there is no DNA. The CDR3 runs to 12 residues. The germline V gene encodes CDR1 SEHNR and CDR2 FQNEAQ (reference sequence). CDR3 in amino acids: CASSRTLEGPFF. The entire variable domain, with the rest obtained from reference TRBV7-9 and TRBJ2-1, is as follows: DTGVSQNPRHKITKRGQNVTFRCDPISEHNRLYWYRQTLGQGPEFLTYFQNEAQLEKSRLLSDRFSAERPKGSFSTLEIQRTEQGDSAMYLCASSRTLEGPFFGPGTRLTVL.

This chain links TRBV7-8 with TRBJ2-5; absent DNA, TCRdb's TRBD1 call cannot be checked. The length of the CDR3 is 14 residues. Germline V gene data show CDR1 as SGHVS and CDR2 as FQNEAQ. CDR3 residues: CASSYRGTEETQYF.

The chain links TRBV14 to TRBJ2-1. CDR3 length: 13 residues. The V gene's germline CDR1 is SGHDN and CDR2 FVKESK. CDR3 in amino acids: CASSQETDNEQFF.

The chain has TRBV15 and TRBJ2-4; TCRdb's D call, TRBD2, is unchecked because there is no DNA. The germline V gene encodes CDR1 LNHNV and CDR2 YYDKDF (reference sequence). CDR3 length: 17 residues. The CDR3 sequence: CATSREASGRAKNIQYF.

The V and J genes are TRBV7-8 and TRBJ2-7; the TRBD2 assignment by TCRdb is unverifiable without DNA. The V gene's germline CDR1 is SGHVS and CDR2 FQNEAQ. There are 16 residues in the CDR3. CDR3 residues: CASSLDGAGLAYEQYF.

This chain uses TRBV10-3 with TRBJ1-2; the D call of TRBD1 rests on TCRdb alone, since no DNA is present to check it. Germline V gives CDR1 ENHRY, CDR2 SYGVKD. The CDR3 runs 15 residues. This chain's CDR3 is CAISESDRTHYGYTF.

V gene TRBV5-6 combines with J gene TRBJ2-1; the D gene TCRdb calls, TRBD2, cannot be checked with no DNA. Germline V gives CDR1 SGHDT, CDR2 YYEEEE. The CDR3 has 16 amino acids. This chain's CDR3 is CASSSLQSHSYNEQFF.

The chain joins TRBV9 to TRBJ1-5; the TCRdb call, TRBD1, lacks DNA for checking. The CDR3 contains 14 residues. The germline V gene encodes CDR1 SGDLS and CDR2 YYNGEE. The CDR3: CASSVSGAGQPQHF. The full variable domain, rest sourced from reference TRBV9 and TRBJ1-5, is DSGVTQTPKHLITATGQRVTLRCSPRSGDLSVYWYQQSLDQGLQFLIQYYNGEERAKGNILERFSAQQFPDLHSELNLSSLELGDSALYFCASSVSGAGQPQHFGDGTRLSIL.

This chain uses TRBV20-1 with TRBJ2-1. The CDR3 runs 16 residues. Per germline, CDR1 DFQATT and CDR2 SNEGSKA (reference sequence). CDR3 loop: CSARDFTSGSYNEQFF.

This chain connects TRBV5-1 to TRBJ2-1; as DNA is missing, the TRBD1 call by TCRdb cannot be tested. Germline V gene lookup returns CDR1 SGHRS and CDR2 YFSETQ. This CDR3 contains 16 residues. This chain's CDR3 is CASSLLPGRIGDEQFF.

The chain is built from TRBV6-2 or TRBV6-3 and TRBJ2-7; TCRdb designates TRBD1, a call that cannot be tested without DNA. There are 11 residues in the CDR3. The germline CDR1 and CDR2 sequences are MNHEY and SVGEGT. The CDR3 protein is CAKPGTYEQYF.

CDR3 sequence: CASSSPGLALTDTQYF. The chain uses TRBV19 and TRBJ2-3; TCRdb proposes TRBD2, but this gene call is untestable without DNA. Germline values: CDR1 LNHDA, CDR2 SQIVND (reference sequence). The CDR3 runs to 16 residues.

This chain joins TRBV13 and TRBJ2-5; lacking DNA, the TRBD2 call made by TCRdb goes unchecked. The CDR3 is 18 amino acids. Per the germline V gene, CDR1 is PRHDT and CDR2 is FYEKMQ (reference sequence). CDR3 loop: CASSPQKTRMVPQETQYF.